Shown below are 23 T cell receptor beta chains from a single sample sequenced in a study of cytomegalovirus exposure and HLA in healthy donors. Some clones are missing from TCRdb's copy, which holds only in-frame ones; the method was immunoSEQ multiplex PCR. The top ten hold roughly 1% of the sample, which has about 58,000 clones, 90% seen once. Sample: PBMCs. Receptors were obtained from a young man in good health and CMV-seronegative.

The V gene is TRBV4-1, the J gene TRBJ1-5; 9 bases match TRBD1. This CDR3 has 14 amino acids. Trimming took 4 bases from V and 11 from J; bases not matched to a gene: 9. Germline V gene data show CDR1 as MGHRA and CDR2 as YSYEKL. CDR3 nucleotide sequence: TGCGCCAGCAGCCCACAGGGGGCCACCGACTCCCAGCATTTT. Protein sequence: CASSPQGATDSQHF.

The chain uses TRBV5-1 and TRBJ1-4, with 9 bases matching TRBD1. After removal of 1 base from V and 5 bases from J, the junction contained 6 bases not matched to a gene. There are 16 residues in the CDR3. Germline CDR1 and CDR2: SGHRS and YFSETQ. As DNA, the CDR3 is TGCGCCAGCAGCTTGTCCGGACAGGGGCCAAATGAAAAACTGTTTTTT. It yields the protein CASSLSGQGPNEKLFF.

The CDR3 sequence is CASTRDNLETQYF. Here the CDR3 DNA reads TGTGCCAGCACCCGGGACAATTTGGAGACCCAGTACTTC. The genes are TRBV9 and TRBJ2-5; perhaps TRBD1 as D (6 bases). Germline V CDR1 and CDR2: SGDLS, YYNGEE. V lost 6 bases to trimming and J lost 5 bases, with 14 bases between them. This CDR3 spans 13 amino acids. The full variable domain, completed using reference TRBV9 and TRBJ2-5, is DSGVTQTPKHLITATGQRVTLRCSPRSGDLSVYWYQQSLDQGLQFLIQYYNGEERAKGNILERFSAQQFPDLHSELNLSSLELGDSALYFCASTRDNLETQYFGPGTRLLVL.

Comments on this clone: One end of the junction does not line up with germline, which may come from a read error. This CDR3 is CASSSGTSGLTRVLF. CDR3 nucleotides: TGTGCCAGCAGTTCAGGGACTAGCGGACTCACCCGAGTTCTCTTC. The chain recombines TRBV11-3 with TRBJ2-1; 11 bases align to TRBD2. The germline gives CDR1 SGHNT, CDR2 YENEEA. CDR3 length: 15 amino acids.

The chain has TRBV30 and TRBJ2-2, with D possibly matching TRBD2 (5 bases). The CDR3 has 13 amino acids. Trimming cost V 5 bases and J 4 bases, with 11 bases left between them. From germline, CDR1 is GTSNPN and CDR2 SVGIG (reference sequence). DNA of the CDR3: TGTGCCTGGCTACTAGAGAGCACCGGGGAGCTGTTTTTT. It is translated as CAWLLESTGELFF.

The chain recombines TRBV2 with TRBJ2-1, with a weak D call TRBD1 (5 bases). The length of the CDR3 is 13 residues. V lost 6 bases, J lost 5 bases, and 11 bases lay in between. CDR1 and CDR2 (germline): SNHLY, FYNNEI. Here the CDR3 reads CASRTENHNEQFF. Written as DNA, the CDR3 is TGTGCCAGCAGGACAGAAAACCACAATGAGCAGTTCTTC.

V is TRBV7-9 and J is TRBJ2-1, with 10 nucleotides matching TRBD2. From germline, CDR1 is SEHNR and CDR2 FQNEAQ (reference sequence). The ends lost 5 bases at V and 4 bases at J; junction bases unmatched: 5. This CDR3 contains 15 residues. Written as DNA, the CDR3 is TGTGCCAGCAGCCTAACTAGCGGGGTATACAATGAGCAGTTCTTC. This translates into CASSLTSGVYNEQFF.

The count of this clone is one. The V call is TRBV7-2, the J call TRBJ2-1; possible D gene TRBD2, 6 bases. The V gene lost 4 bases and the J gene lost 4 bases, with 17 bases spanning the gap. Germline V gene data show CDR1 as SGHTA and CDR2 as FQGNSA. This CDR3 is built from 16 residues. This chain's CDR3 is CASSSHPGSVYNEQFF. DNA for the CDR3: TGTGCCAGCAGCTCACACCCCGGGAGCGTATACAATGAGCAGTTCTTC.

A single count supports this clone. DNA for the CDR3: TGCGCCAGCAGCCAGGGGGGGGGAGTAGAGACCCAGTACTTC. This gives the protein CASSQGGGVETQYF. V is TRBV4-1 and J is TRBJ2-5; the match to TRBD2 covers 7 bases. CDR3 length: 14 amino acids. V lost 3 bases to trimming and J lost 4 bases; unmatched junction nucleotides: 5. Germline CDR1 reads MGHRA; CDR2 reads YSYEKL.

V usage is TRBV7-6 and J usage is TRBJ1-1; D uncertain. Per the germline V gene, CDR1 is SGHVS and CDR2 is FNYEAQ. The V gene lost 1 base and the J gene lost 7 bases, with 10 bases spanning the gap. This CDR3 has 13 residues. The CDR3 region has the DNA TGTGCCAGCAGCTTAGAGGCAGACTTTGAAGCTTTCTTT. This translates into CASSLEADFEAFF.

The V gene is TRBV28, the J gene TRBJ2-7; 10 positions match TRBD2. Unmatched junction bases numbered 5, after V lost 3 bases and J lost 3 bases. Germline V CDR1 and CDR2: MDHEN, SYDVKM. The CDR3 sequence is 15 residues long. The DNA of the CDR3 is TGTGCCAGCAGTTTTGCTAGCGGGAGCGTCTACGAGCAGTACTTC. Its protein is CASSFASGSVYEQYF.

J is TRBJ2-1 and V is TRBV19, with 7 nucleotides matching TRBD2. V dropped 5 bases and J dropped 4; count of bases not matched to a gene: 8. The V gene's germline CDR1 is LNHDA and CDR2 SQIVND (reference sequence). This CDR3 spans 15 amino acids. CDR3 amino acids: CASSLSISGYNEQFF. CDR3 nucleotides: TGTGCCAGTAGTCTATCAATTAGCGGGTACAATGAGCAGTTCTTC. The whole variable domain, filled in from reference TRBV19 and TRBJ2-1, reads DGGITQSPKYLFRKEGQNVTLSCEQNLNHDAMYWYRQDPGQGLRLIYYSQIVNDFQKGDIAEGYSVSREKKESFPLTVTSAQKNPTAFYLCASSLSISGYNEQFFGPGTRLTVL.

The DNA of the CDR3 is TGTGCCAGTAGATACGACATAAATCAGCCCCAGCATTTT. Encoded protein: CASRYDINQPQHF. The V and J genes are TRBV19 and TRBJ1-5; D remains ambiguous. CDR1 and CDR2 (germline): LNHDA, SQIVND (reference sequence). The CDR3 loop spans 13 amino acids. V was trimmed by 6 bases and J by 4 bases, leaving 10 bases between them.

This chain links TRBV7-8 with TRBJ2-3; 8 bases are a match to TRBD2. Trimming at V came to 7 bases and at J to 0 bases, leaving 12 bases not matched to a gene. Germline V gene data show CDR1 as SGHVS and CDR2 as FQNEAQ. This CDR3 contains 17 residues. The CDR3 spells CASKPYGRALSTDTQYF. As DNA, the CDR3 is TGTGCCAGCAAACCATACGGGAGGGCGCTTAGCACAGATACGCAGTATTTT.

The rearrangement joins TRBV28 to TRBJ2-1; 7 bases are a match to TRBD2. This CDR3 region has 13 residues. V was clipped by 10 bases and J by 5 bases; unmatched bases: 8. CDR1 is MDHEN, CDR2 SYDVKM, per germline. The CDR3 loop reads CATPGLADNEQFF. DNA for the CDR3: TGTGCCACCCCGGGGCTAGCGGACAATGAGCAGTTCTTC. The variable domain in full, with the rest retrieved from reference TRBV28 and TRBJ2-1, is DVKVTQSSRYLVKRTGEKVFLECVQDMDHENMFWYRQDPGLGLRLIYFSYDVKMKEKGDIPEGYSVSREKKERFSLILESASTNQTSMYLCATPGLADNEQFFGPGTRLTVL.

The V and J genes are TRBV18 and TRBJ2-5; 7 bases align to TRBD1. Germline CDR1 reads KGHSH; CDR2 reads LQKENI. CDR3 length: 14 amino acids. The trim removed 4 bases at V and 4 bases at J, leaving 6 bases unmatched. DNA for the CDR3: TGTGCCAGCTCACACAGGGGAATGAGAGAGACCCAGTACTTC. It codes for CASSHRGMRETQYF.

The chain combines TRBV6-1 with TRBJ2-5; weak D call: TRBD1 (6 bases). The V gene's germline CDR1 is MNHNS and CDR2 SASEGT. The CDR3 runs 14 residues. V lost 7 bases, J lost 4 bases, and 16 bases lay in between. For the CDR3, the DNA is TGTGCCAGCACTTACCCCGGGACACTAGAGACCCAGTACTTC. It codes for CASTYPGTLETQYF.

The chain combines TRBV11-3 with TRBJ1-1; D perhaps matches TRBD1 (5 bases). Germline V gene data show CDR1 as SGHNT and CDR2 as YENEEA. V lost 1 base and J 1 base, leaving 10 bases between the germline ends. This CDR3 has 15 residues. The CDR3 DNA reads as TGTGCCAGCAGCTTAGCCTCTACAGGGAACACTGAAGCTTTCTTT. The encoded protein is CASSLASTGNTEAFF.

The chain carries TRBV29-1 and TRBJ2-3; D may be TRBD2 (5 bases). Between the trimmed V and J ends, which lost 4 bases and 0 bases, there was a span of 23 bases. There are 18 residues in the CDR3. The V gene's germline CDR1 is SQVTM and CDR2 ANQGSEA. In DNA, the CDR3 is TGCAGCGTTGTCGATATGCGCGGGCGCCTAGTTAGCACAGATACGCAGTATTTT. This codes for CSVVDMRGRLVSTDTQYF.

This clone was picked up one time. The CDR3 DNA is TGTGCCACCCGACTGGCGGGGGGGAATGAGCAGTTCTTC. Protein: CATRLAGGNEQFF. V usage is TRBV25-1 and J usage is TRBJ2-1, with 9 bases identical to TRBD2. CDR3 size: 13 residues. After removal of 10 bases from V and 7 bases from J, the junction contained 8 bases not matched to a gene. The germline V gene encodes CDR1 MGHDK and CDR2 SYGVNS.

The chain's CDR3 is CASSSTSGSTGELFF. Written as DNA, the CDR3 is TGTGCCAGCAGCTCAACTAGCGGGAGTACCGGGGAGCTGTTTTTT. V gene TRBV11-2 combines with J gene TRBJ2-2, with 11 bases fitting TRBD2. V shed 4 bases and J 5 bases; nucleotides not matched to a gene: 3. The CDR3 covers 15 residues. Germline CDR1 reads SGHAT; CDR2 reads FQNNGV.

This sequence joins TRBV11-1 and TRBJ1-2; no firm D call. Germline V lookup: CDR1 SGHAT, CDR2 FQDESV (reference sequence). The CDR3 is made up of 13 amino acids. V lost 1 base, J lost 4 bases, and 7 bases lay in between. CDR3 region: CASSLGGAYGYTF. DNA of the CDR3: TGTGCCAGCAGCTTAGGCGGAGCCTATGGCTACACCTTC.

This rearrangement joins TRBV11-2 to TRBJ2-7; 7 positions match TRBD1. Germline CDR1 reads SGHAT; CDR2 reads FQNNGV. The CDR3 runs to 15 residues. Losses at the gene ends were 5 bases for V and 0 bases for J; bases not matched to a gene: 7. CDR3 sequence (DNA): TGTGCCAGCAGCACCAACCGGGACAGCTCCTACGAGCAGTACTTC. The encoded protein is CASSTNRDSSYEQYF.